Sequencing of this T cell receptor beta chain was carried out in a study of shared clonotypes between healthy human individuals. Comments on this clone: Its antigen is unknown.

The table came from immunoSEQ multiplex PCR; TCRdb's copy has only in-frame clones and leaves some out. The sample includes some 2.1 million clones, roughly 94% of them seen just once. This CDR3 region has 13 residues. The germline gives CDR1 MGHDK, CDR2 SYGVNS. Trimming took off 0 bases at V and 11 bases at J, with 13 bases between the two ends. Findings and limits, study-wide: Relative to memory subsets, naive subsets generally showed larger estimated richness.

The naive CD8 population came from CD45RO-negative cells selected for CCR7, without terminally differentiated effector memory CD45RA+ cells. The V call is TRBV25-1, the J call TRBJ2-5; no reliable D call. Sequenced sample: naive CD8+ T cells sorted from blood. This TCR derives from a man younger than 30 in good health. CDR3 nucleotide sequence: TGTGCCAGCAGTGAATATATCGGAACGAGACAGTACTTC. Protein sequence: CASSEYIGTRQYF.